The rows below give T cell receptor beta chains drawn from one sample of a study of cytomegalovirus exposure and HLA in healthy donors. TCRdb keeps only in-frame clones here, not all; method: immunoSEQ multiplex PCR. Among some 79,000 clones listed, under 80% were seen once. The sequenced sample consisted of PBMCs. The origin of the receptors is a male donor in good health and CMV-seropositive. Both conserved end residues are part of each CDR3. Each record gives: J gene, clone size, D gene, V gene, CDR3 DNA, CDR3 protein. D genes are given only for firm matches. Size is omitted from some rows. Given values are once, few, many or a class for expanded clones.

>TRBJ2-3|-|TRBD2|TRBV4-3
TGCGCCAGCAGCCAACAGGGACTAGCGGGGGGGTACACAGATACGCAGTATTTT
CASSQQGLAGGYTDTQYF
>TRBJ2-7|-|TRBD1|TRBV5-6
TGTGCCAGCAGCCGGGACAGTTGCGAGCAGTACTTC
CASSRDSCEQYF
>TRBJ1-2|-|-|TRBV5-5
TGTGCCAGCAGTTTATTCTATGGCTACACCTTC
CASSLFYGYTF
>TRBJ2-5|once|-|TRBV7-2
TGTGCCAGCAGCTTAGTGTTCCGAGAGACCCAGTACTTC
CASSLVFRETQYF
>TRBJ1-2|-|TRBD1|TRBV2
TGTGCCAGCAGTGAACGCGGACAGGCCGGGGAAGGCTACACCTTC
CASSERGQAGEGYTF
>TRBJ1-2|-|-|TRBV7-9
TGTGCCAGCAGCTTCTCGGACAGATCTAACTATGGCTACACCTTC
CASSFSDRSNYGYTF
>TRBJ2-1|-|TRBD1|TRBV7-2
TGTGCCAGCAGCTTAGGCGGGACAGGGGGTCACAATGAGCAGTTCTTC
CASSLGGTGGHNEQFF
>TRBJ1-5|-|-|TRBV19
TGTGCCAGTAGCCCCTACCCCCCTAGCAATCAGCCCCAGCATTTT
CASSPYPPSNQPQHF
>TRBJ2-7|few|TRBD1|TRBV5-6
TGTGCCAGCAGTTCCGGGACAGGTGCCTACGAGCAGTACTTC
CASSSGTGAYEQYF
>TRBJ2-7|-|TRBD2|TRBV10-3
TGTGCCATCAGTGTGGGCCGGGACGGGAGGTCTGAGCAGTACTTC
CAISVGRDGRSEQYF
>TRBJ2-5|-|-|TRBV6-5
TGTGCCAGCAGTTACTCGATTCAGGCAGGTACTGAGACCCAGTACTTC
CASSYSIQAGTETQYF
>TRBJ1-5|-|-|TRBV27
TGTGCCAGCAGTTTGGCGGGTTTCAATCAGCCCCAGCATTTT
CASSLAGFNQPQHF
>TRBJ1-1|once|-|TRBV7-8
TGTGCCAGCAGCTTAGCGTTTTTTACGAGTGCGGGAGCTTTCTTT
CASSLAFFTSAGAFF
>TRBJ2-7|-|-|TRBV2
TGTGCCAGCAGGCCCTGGGGAGGTGCCGAGCAGTACTTC
CASRPWGGAEQYF
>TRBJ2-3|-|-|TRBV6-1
TGTGCCAGCGTTTTGGGGGGGCCCGGAGATACGCAGTATTTT
CASVLGGPGDTQYF
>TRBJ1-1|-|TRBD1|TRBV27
TGTGCCAGCAGGTCCTGGACAGGGAACACTGAAGCTTTCTTT
CASRSWTGNTEAFF
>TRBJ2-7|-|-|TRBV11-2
TGTGCCGTCGGGGCAGGGGCCTCCTACGAGCAGTACTTC
CAVGAGASYEQYF
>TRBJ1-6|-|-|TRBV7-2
TGTGCCAGCAGCTTAACAGATTATTCACCCCTCCACTTT
CASSLTDYSPLHF
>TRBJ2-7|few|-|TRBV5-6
TGTGCCAGCAGCCGGGGGTGGGGGGAGAGCGAATACGAGCAGTACTTC
CASSRGWGESEYEQYF
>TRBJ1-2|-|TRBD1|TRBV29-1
TGCAGCGTTTTACAGGGGAATGGCTACACCTTC
CSVLQGNGYTF
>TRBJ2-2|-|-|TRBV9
TGTGCCAGCAGCGCCAATCCGAGGCAGGGAGGGACAACCGGGGAGCTGTTTTTT
CASSANPRQGGTTGELFF
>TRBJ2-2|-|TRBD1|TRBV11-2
TGTGCCAGCAGCCCTCAGACAGGGTGGTACAGGGAGCTGTTTTTT
CASSPQTGWYRELFF
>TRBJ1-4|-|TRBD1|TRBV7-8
TGTGCCAGCAGCTTAGGACAGGGGGGTGAAAAACTGTTTTTT
CASSLGQGGEKLFF
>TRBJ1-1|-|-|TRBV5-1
TGCGCCAGCAGCTTGGGGGGCCAGGGAGGAACTGAAGCTTTCTTT
CASSLGGQGGTEAFF
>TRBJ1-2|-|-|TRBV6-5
TGTGCCAGCAGTTTACAGTGGGGAGGTGGCTACACCTTC
CASSLQWGGGYTF
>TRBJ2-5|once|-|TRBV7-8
TGTGCCAGCAGACAAAGCAGGGGGCGGGAGAGGTGGGTTCAGGAGACCCAGTACTTC
CASRQSRGRERWVQETQYF
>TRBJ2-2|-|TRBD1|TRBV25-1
TGTGCCAGCCGAAGCCCGGGACAGGGGTTATCCGGGAAGCTGTTTTTT
CASRSPGQGLSGKLFF
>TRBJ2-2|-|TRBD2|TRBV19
TGTGCCAGTAGAGCCCTCGGCGGGGGGCCCACCGGGGAGCTGTTTTTT
CASRALGGGPTGELFF
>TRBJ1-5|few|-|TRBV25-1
TGTGCCAGCAGGAGGTCGGGGGGGCTTGAGCAGCCCCAGCATTTT
CASRRSGGLEQPQHF
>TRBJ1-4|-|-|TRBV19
TGTGCCAGTAGTATAACAGCCGTAATTAATGAAAAACTGTTTTTT
CASSITAVINEKLFF
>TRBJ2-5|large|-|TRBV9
TGTGCCAGCAGCGTAGACACTAGCCTGGTTGGTGAGACCCAGTACTTC
CASSVDTSLVGETQYF
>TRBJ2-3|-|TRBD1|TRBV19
TGTGCCAGTAGTACCAAACAGGGGTCCACAGATACGCAGTATTTT
CASSTKQGSTDTQYF
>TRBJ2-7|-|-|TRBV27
TGTGCCAGCAGTCATGGGATGGCGGGTTACGAGCAGTACTTC
CASSHGMAGYEQYF
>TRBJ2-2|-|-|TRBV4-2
TGTGCCAGCAGCCAGACCTCCTTCGGGGAAGACACCGGGGAGCTGTTTTTT
CASSQTSFGEDTGELFF
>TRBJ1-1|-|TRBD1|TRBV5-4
TGTGCCAGCGGAGGTACGAGACAGGGCCCGAACACTGAAACTTTCTTT
CASGGTRQGPNTETFF
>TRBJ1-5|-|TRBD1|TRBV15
TGTGCCACCAGCAGGGGGACAGATTCTTATAGCAATCAGCCCCAGCATTTT
CATSRGTDSYSNQPQHF
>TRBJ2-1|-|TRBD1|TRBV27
TGTGCCAGCAGGCTAACAGGGGGCGGTGTCCATGAGCAGTTCTTC
CASRLTGGGVHEQFF
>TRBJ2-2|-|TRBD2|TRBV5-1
TGCGCCAGCAGCTCCTACGGACTAGCGGGGGACACCGGGGAGCTGTTTTTT
CASSSYGLAGDTGELFF
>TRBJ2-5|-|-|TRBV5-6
TGTGCCAGCAGCTCTCAGAACCAAGAGACCCAGTACTTC
CASSSQNQETQYF
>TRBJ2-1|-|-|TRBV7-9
TGTGCCAGCAGCTTCCATGGGGAGGATGAGCAGTTCTTC
CASSFHGEDEQFF
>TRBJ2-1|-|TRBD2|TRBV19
TGTGCCAGTAGTATAGAACCCGGGACTAGCGGGGAGCAGTTCTTC
CASSIEPGTSGEQFF
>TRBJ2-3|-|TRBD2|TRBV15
TGTGCCACCAGCAGAGATTTGGTAGCGGGAGGGGATACGCAGTATTTT
CATSRDLVAGGDTQYF
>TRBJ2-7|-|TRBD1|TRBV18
TGTGCCAGCTCACCGGATACAGGGGGCTACGAGCAGTACTTC
CASSPDTGGYEQYF
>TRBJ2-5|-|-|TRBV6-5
TGTGCCAGCAGTTACAAGCGGGCGGGGCAAGAGACCCAGTACTTC
CASSYKRAGQETQYF
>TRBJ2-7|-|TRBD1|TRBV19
TGTGCCAGTAGTATAGACGGGACAGCCTACTACGAGCAGTACTTC
CASSIDGTAYYEQYF
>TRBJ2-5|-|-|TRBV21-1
TGTGCCAGCCCCCCAGGGGACCGAGAGACCCAGTACTTC
CASPPGDRETQYF
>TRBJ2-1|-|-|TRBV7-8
TGTGCCGGAGTAAACGAGGGACTGCCGGACGGGGAGCAGTTCTTC
CAGVNEGLPDGEQFF
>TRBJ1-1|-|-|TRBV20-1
TGCAGTGCTAGTCCCTACACTGAAGCTTTCTTT
CSASPYTEAFF